This T cell receptor beta chain was documented in a study of cytomegalovirus exposure and HLA in healthy donors. Study-wide context: Findings of an earlier analysis included roughly 120 million unique TCR beta sequences from 180 million or so T cells.

Primers for the PCR totalled 60 Vbeta and 13 Jbeta. Sequencing was performed with immunoSEQ multiplex PCR; in TCRdb, only in-frame clones are kept and a portion is missing. The sample carries under 150,000 clones, over 60% recorded once. The CDR3 is 12 residues long. Germline V CDR1 and CDR2: LNHDA, SQIVND (reference sequence). V was pared by 10 bases and J by 3 bases, with 5 bases of the junction left unmatched. The material sequenced was PBMCs. This sequence joins TRBV19 and TRBJ1-1, with 7 bases that match TRBD1. This sequence was found in a man between 18 and 35 years old in good health and CMV-seropositive. DNA of the CDR3: TGTGCCATTGCAACAGGGGACACTGAAGCTTTCTTT. It yields the protein CAIATGDTEAFF. Full variable domain (remainder filled in from reference TRBV19 and TRBJ1-1): DGGITQSPKYLFRKEGQNVTLSCEQNLNHDAMYWYRQDPGQGLRLIYYSQIVNDFQKGDIAEGYSVSREKKESFPLTVTSAQKNPTAFYLCAIATGDTEAFFGQGTRLTVV.